Following are 28 T cell receptor beta chains from one sample sequenced in a study of OX40 agonist ivuxolimab in advanced cancers. The repertoire was sequenced with immunoSEQ multiplex PCR; TCRdb's copy has only in-frame clones and lacks some. Altogether 40,000 or so clones are present, approximately 87% being singletons, with the ten largest covering 35% to 40%. Sample: CD4+ or CD8+ T cells sorted from blood, taken in a trial of the OX40 agonist ivuxolimab. All receptors derive from an adult with an advanced solid tumor such as melanoma, head and neck, liver or kidney cancer.

The chain is built from TRBV6-4 and TRBJ2-7; 8 bases line up with TRBD2. Germline V CDR1 and CDR2: MRHNA, SNTAGT. CDR3 length: 15 amino acids. V gave up 5 bases and J gave up 3 bases; unmatched junction bases: 9. The CDR3 DNA is TGTGCCAGCAGTTCCGGCGGGAGGCTCCTCTACGAGCAGTACTTC. This encodes CASSSGGRLLYEQYF.

The rearrangement uses TRBV29-1 and TRBJ2-3; no definite D call. V was shortened by 2 bases and J by 4 bases, with 7 bases between the two germline ends. Germline V gives CDR1 SQVTM, CDR2 ANQGSEA. The CDR3 has 12 residues. CDR3 region: CSVERAADTQYF. DNA for the CDR3: TGCAGCGTTGAAAGGGCGGCAGATACGCAGTATTTT.

The chain employs TRBV10-2 and TRBJ2-3; no clear D gene. Germline CDR1 is WSHSY and CDR2 is SAAADI. Trimming pared 0 bases from V and 6 bases from J, leaving 4 bases between. The CDR3 totals 12 residues. The CDR3 DNA sequence: TGCGCCAGCAGTGAGTCGAGGGATACGCAGTATTTT. It translates to CASSESRDTQYF.

The chain recombines TRBV28 with TRBJ1-4; tentatively, D is TRBD1 (5 bases). Germline CDR1 reads MDHEN; CDR2 reads SYDVKM. V lost 3 bases and J 4 bases, leaving 9 bases between the germline ends. The CDR3 covers 14 residues. Written as DNA, the CDR3 is TGTGCCAGCAGTTTCCGGGGGGGTAATGAAAAACTGTTTTTT. Protein sequence: CASSFRGGNEKLFF.

V gene TRBV6-1 combines with J gene TRBJ1-3, with D uncertain. CDR3 size: 16 residues. The V and J ends lost 2 bases and 0 bases respectively, with 11 bases between them. From germline, CDR1 is MNHNS and CDR2 SASEGT. CDR3 DNA: TGTGCCAGCAGTGAATCTCTAGGTCGCTCTGGAAACACCATATATTTT. Encoded protein: CASSESLGRSGNTIYF.

This clone showed up just a few times. CDR3 residues: CASSEGGRTGDTQYF. The CDR3 DNA sequence: TGTGCCAGCAGTGAAGGGGGACGGACTGGAGATACGCAGTATTTT. This chain uses TRBV6-1 with TRBJ2-3; D is possibly TRBD1 or TRBD2 (5 bases each). Trimming stripped 1 base from V and 5 bases from J, with 13 bases between. Germline CDR1 reads MNHNS; CDR2 reads SASEGT. The CDR3 is made up of 15 amino acids.

This chain joins TRBV6-1 and TRBJ1-4; D ambiguous. CDR1 MNHNS and CDR2 SASEGT come from the germline V gene. This CDR3 is built from 10 residues. The V end was cut by 7 bases, the J end by 8 bases, with 5 bases between. This CDR3 is CASKYEKLFF. The CDR3 coding sequence is TGTGCCAGCAAATACGAAAAACTGTTTTTT.

This clone was counted between two and nine times. The CDR3, as DNA: TGTGCCAGCTCACCTCAAGACAGGGGAGTAAGTGGCTACACCTTC. Translating gives CASSPQDRGVSGYTF. The chain uses TRBV18 and TRBJ1-2; the match to TRBD1 covers 8 bases. This CDR3 region has 15 residues. CDR1 is KGHSH, CDR2 LQKENI, per germline. The trim removed 3 bases at V and 7 bases at J, leaving 10 bases unmatched.

This chain links TRBV18 with TRBJ2-5, with D maybe TRBD1 (6 bases). The CDR3 totals 13 residues. Germline V gene data show CDR1 as KGHSH and CDR2 as LQKENI. Between the trimmed V and J ends, which lost 6 bases and 2 bases, there was a span of 10 bases. The CDR3 spells CASSPGQQETQYF. For the CDR3, the DNA is TGTGCCAGCTCTCCTGGACAGCAAGAGACCCAGTACTTC.

This chain connects TRBV4-1 to TRBJ1-4; D not certain. There are 14 residues in the CDR3. Germline-derived CDR1 and CDR2 are MGHRA and YSYEKL. V shed 3 bases and J shed 2 bases, with 7 bases lying between them. The CDR3 region has the DNA TGCGCCAGCAGCCACACGGGTACTAATGAAAAACTGTTTTTT. It specifies CASSHTGTNEKLFF.

This chain uses TRBV9 with TRBJ2-1; 10 nucleotides agree with TRBD2. The junction had 8 bases not matched to a gene; V was cut back by 1 base and J by 10 bases. Germline V gene lookup returns CDR1 SGDLS and CDR2 YYNGEE. This CDR3 comprises 15 residues. The CDR3 protein is CASSVSPAGGGEQFF. The DNA of the CDR3 is TGTGCCAGCAGCGTAAGTCCAGCGGGAGGGGGCGAGCAGTTCTTC.

The CDR3 DNA follows: TGTGCCAGCAGCCGGTCATCAGGGCCCCAGCATTTT. Protein: CASSRSSGPQHF. The chain carries TRBV7-9 and TRBJ1-5; no reliable D call. V dropped 5 bases and J dropped 9 bases, with 11 bases sitting between them. Germline-derived CDR1 and CDR2 are SEHNR and FQNEAQ (reference sequence). CDR3 length equals 12 residues.

CDR3 coding DNA: TGTGCCAGCAGCCCTATTTCGCACGAGCAGTACTTC. Translated, it gives CASSPISHEQYF. This sequence joins TRBV7-9 and TRBJ2-7, with no clear D. Germline V gene sequence: CDR1 SEHNR, CDR2 FQNEAQ (reference sequence). The V and J ends lost 5 bases and 5 bases respectively, with 10 bases between them. The CDR3 sequence is 12 residues long.

The chain has TRBV18 and TRBJ2-5; D is possibly TRBD2 (6 bases). The DNA end favors TRBJ2-7, so the J call may be wrong. The CDR3 spans 13 residues. Germline V gene lookup returns CDR1 KGHSH and CDR2 LQKENI. The CDR3 coding sequence is TGTGCCAGCTCTCAGCGGCGGGACGGCGAGCAGTACTTC. This encodes CASSQRRDGEQYF.

V usage is TRBV6-5 and J usage is TRBJ2-1, with D perhaps given as TRBD1 or TRBD2 (5 bases each). Germline V gene sequence: CDR1 MNHEY, CDR2 SVGAGI. The V end was cut by 6 bases, the J end by 10 bases, with 19 bases between. This CDR3 has 14 residues. CDR3 residues: CASRWARGAGEQFF. The CDR3 DNA reads TGTGCCAGCAGATGGGCACGGGGCGCAGGAGAGCAGTTCTTC.

This chain connects TRBV2 to TRBJ1-2; TRBD1 aligns across 10 bases. V gave up 10 bases and J gave up 5 bases; unmatched junction bases: 4. Germline values: CDR1 SNHLY, CDR2 FYNNEI. CDR3 size: 12 residues. CDR3 in amino acids: CAIRTGGYGYTF. The CDR3, as DNA: TGTGCCATACGGACAGGGGGATATGGCTACACCTTC.

The chain combines TRBV15 with TRBJ2-7; D remains unclear. Germline CDR1 LNHNV, CDR2 YYDKDF (reference sequence). The CDR3 length is 14 residues. V lost 4 bases to trimming and J lost 0 bases, with 10 bases between them. The CDR3 DNA reads as TGTGCCACCAGCATGTTCCGGAGCTCCTACGAGCAGTACTTC. Protein: CATSMFRSSYEQYF.

V gene TRBV23-1 combines with J gene TRBJ2-6; TRBD1 aligns across 11 bases. TRBV23-1 is annotated as an ORF whose role is uncertain. This CDR3 region has 20 residues. Germline trimming cut 1 base from V and 2 bases from J; bases unmatched to any gene: 10. The CDR3 bases are TGCGCCAGCAGTCAATGGGCGGGACAGGGGGTATGTCCTGGGGCCAACGTCCTGACTTTC. Its translation is CASSQWAGQGVCPGANVLTF.

The J gene is TRBJ2-1, the V gene TRBV4-2; TRBD2 aligns across 8 bases. CDR3 length equals 15 residues. Germline V gene data show CDR1 as LGHNA and CDR2 as YNFKEQ. The V gene end was trimmed by 4 bases and the J gene end by 7 bases; junction bases not matched to a gene: 9. The DNA for the CDR3 is TGTGCCAGCAGCCCTAATAGCGGGACGGAGAATGAGCAGTTCTTC. This encodes CASSPNSGTENEQFF.

This clone was observed a handful of times. The V call is TRBV5-1, the J call TRBJ2-7; the match to TRBD1 covers 9 bases. This CDR3 is built from 14 residues. The J segment lost 7 bases and the V segment lost 4 bases, leaving 9 bases of the junction unmatched. CDR1 is SGHRS, CDR2 YFSETQ, per germline. Here the CDR3 reads CASSPGQGPGEQYF. CDR3 DNA sequence: TGCGCCAGCAGCCCGGGACAGGGCCCAGGGGAGCAGTACTTC.

This rearrangement joins TRBV6-5 to TRBJ1-2; TRBD1 aligns across 8 bases. Germline-derived CDR1 and CDR2 are MNHEY and SVGAGI. The CDR3 covers 15 residues. Losses at the gene ends were 5 bases for V and 1 base for J; bases not matched to a gene: 6. CDR3 nucleotides: TGTGCCAGCAGTCTCCGGACAGGGTTTAACTATGGCTACACCTTC. The encoded protein is CASSLRTGFNYGYTF.

As to this clone: An end of the junction does not agree with germline; a read error may underlie this. Other DNA sequences within the sample encode an identical CDR3. The rearrangement uses TRBV29-1 and TRBJ1-1; no definite D call. CDR1 is SQVTM and CDR2 is ANQGSEA in the germline V gene. This CDR3 is 13 amino acids long. CDR3 sequence (DNA): TGCAGCGCCCAGAAACACGAGAACACTGAAGCCTTCTTT. It encodes CSAQKHENTEAFF. Filled out from reference TRBV29-1 and TRBJ1-1, the complete variable domain reads SAVISQKPSRDICQRGTSLTIQCQVDSQVTMMFWYRQQPGQSLTLIATANQGSEATYESGFVIDKFPISRPNLTFSTLTVSNMSPEDSSIYLCSAQKHENTEAFFGQGTRLTVV.

The sample holds a few counts of this clone. V usage is TRBV4-1 and J usage is TRBJ2-7, with a possible D match to TRBD1 (5 bases). Germline assignment: CDR1 MGHRA and CDR2 YSYEKL. V was clipped by 4 bases and J by 4 bases, with 14 bases between them. There are 14 residues in the CDR3. CDR3 in DNA: TGCGCCAGCAGCCTCAGTCCCCAGGGATACGAGCAGTACTTC. The encoded protein is CASSLSPQGYEQYF.

The genes are TRBV20-1 and TRBJ2-3; the match to TRBD2 covers 7 bases. J was trimmed by 4 bases and V by 6 bases; bases with no gene match: 1. Germline V gene lookup returns CDR1 DFQATT and CDR2 SNEGSKA (reference sequence). The CDR3 is 11 amino acids. Written as DNA, the CDR3 is TGCAGTGCGGGAGGGTCAGATACGCAGTATTTT. This sequence encodes CSAGGSDTQYF.

The V and J genes are TRBV5-1 and TRBJ2-7; 12 positions match TRBD1. Germline trimming cut 1 base from V and 6 bases from J; bases unmatched to any gene: 8. The germline V gene has CDR1 SGHRS and CDR2 YFSETQ. The CDR3 loop spans 16 amino acids. This CDR3 is CASSLSGGQGAGEQYF. The DNA for the CDR3 is TGCGCCAGCAGCTTGAGTGGGGGACAGGGGGCAGGCGAGCAGTACTTC.

The chain couples TRBV29-1 to TRBJ2-3; 8 bases are shared with TRBD2. The CDR3 has 13 amino acids. Germline V gives CDR1 SQVTM, CDR2 ANQGSEA. The trim removed 3 bases at V and 4 bases at J, leaving 3 bases unmatched. The CDR3 bases are TGCAGCGTTGAGGTCGGGGGGGCAGATACGCAGTATTTT. It is translated as CSVEVGGADTQYF.

The rearrangement joins TRBV2 to TRBJ2-1; the match to TRBD2 covers 9 bases. The CDR3 has 16 amino acids. The trim removed 2 bases at V and 6 bases at J, leaving 8 bases unmatched. Germline assignment: CDR1 SNHLY and CDR2 FYNNEI. The CDR3 DNA reads TGTGCCAGCAGTGAATCGGCGCTAGCGGGAATCAATGAGCAGTTCTTC. Protein: CASSESALAGINEQFF.

CDR3 coding DNA: TGCGCCAGCAGCTCCGACCGGCCCGATACGCAGTATTTT. The encoded protein is CASSSDRPDTQYF. V gene TRBV5-1 combines with J gene TRBJ2-3; D remains unclear. V was pared by 3 bases and J by 6 bases, with 11 bases between. The length of the CDR3 is 13 residues. CDR1 SGHRS and CDR2 YFSETQ come from the germline V gene. The entire variable domain, with the rest obtained from reference TRBV5-1 and TRBJ2-3, is as follows: KAGVTQTPRYLIKTRGQQVTLSCSPISGHRSVSWYQQTPGQGLQFLFEYFSETQRNKGNFPGRFSGRQFSNSRSEMNVSTLELGDSALYLCASSSDRPDTQYFGPGTRLTVL.